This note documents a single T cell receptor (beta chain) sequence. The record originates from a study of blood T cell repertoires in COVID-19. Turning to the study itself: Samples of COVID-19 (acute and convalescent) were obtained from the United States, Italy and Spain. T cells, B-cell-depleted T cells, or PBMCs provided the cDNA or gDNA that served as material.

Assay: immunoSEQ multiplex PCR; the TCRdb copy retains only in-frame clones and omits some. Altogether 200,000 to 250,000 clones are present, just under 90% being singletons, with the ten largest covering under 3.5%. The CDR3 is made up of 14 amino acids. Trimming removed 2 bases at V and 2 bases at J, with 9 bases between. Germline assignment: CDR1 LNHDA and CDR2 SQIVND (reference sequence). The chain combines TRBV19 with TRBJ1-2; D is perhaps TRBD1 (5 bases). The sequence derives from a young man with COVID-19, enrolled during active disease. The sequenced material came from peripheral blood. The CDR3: CASSIRAGNYGYTF. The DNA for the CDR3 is TGTGCCAGTAGTATAAGGGCAGGGAACTATGGCTACACCTTC.